This T cell receptor (beta chain) was observed in a study of blood T cell repertoires in COVID-19. Recruits, aged roughly 18 to 95 years, lived in 24 US areas. V was pared by 4 bases and J by 2 bases, with 17 bases between. There are 16 residues in the CDR3. Per the germline V gene, CDR1 is SQVTM and CDR2 is ANQGSEA. Profiled with immunoSEQ multiplex PCR; TCRdb holds only in-frame clones, not every one. Of around 360,000 clones in the sample, about 87% were seen once. What was sequenced was PBMCs or T cells enriched from blood (not recorded which). This receptor was identified in a man in his forties in a cohort exposed to, infected with or recovered from COVID-19 (not recorded which). The chain has TRBV29-1 and TRBJ2-2; possibly TRBD2 for D (6 bases). The chain's CDR3 is CSVGDGGLFNTGELFF. The DNA of the CDR3 is TGCAGCGTTGGTGATGGGGGACTTTTCAACACCGGGGAGCTGTTTTTT.